This record concerns one TCR beta chain sequence. This entry comes from a study of cytomegalovirus exposure and HLA in healthy donors. Libraries were prepared by immunoSEQ multiplex PCR; TCRdb keeps only in-frame clonotypes and omits some of them. The sample lists some 130,000 clones, 84% seen once, with more than 1.4% in the top ten. Per germline, CDR1 SGHAT and CDR2 FQNNGV. With V trimmed by 1 base and J by 3 bases, 10 bases remained unmatched. CDR3 length equals 17 residues. The material sequenced was PBMCs. This receptor was identified in a woman between 25 and 40 years old in good health and CMV-seronegative. The chain joins TRBV11-2 to TRBJ1-2; 8 bases match TRBD1. CDR3 amino acids: CASSLGAGGAWDYGYTF. CDR3 sequence (DNA): TGTGCCAGCAGCTTAGGGGCAGGGGGCGCGTGGGACTATGGCTACACCTTC.